This T cell receptor beta chain was identified in a study of blood T cell repertoires in COVID-19. Turning to the study itself: The United States, Italy and Spain were the sources of the acute and convalescent COVID-19 samples. The analysed material was cDNA or gDNA that came from T cells, B-cell-depleted T cells, or PBMCs.

Authors' processing steps: Reference gene primer amplification yielded estimated nucleated cell counts. Only in-frame clones appear in the TCRdb table, and some are missing; sequencing was by immunoSEQ multiplex PCR. The DNA gave D and trimming, while V, J and clone size come from that table. Here the sample spans 66,000 or so clones, about 82% being singletons. Per germline, CDR1 MNHEY and CDR2 SVGEGT. J gave up 7 bases and V 5 bases, and 10 bases lay outside the gene matches. The length of the CDR3 is 14 residues. The rearrangement uses TRBV6-2 or TRBV6-3 and TRBJ1-2; the match to TRBD1 covers 7 bases. The TCR was taken from a human donor in a cohort sampled during active COVID-19. The sample comprised peripheral blood. Here the CDR3 reads CASSANRGASGYTF. The DNA for the CDR3 is TGTGCCAGCAGTGCAAACAGGGGCGCTTCTGGCTACACCTTC.